This TCR beta chain was sequenced for a study of blood T cell repertoires in COVID-19 (dated by TCRdb to the early 2020s). Turning to the overall study: Samples from collaborators originated in the United States, Italy and Spain and spanned both the acute and convalescent phases of COVID-19. Samples were obtained from the ongoing ImmuneRACE study (first 160 participants) and from 1,000 to 1,500 subjects provided by 6 global collaborators. The repertoires were released in a freely available public database meant as a resource for research on the immune response to SARS-CoV-2. Where HLA class I and class II types were available, the types were taken from metadata supplied by the sample provider, not from assay-based typing. The sample metadata nearly always contained a de-identified subject ID, COVID-19 status, age in years and sex. Subjects who had been exposed to COVID-19, were actively infected with it, or had recovered from it provided the deeply sampled blood TCRbeta repertoires that made up the dataset. The material from the prospective study consisted of cDNA or gDNA derived from T cells, B-cell-depleted T cells, or PBMCs.

Paper-wide results and their limitations: Clinical and demographic metadata were provided uncurated, with the amount varying by source and participant.

TCRbeta CDR3 regions were amplified from genomic DNA by means of the immunoSEQ Assay, a bias-controlled multiplex PCR. For the original study's pipeline: The number of nucleated cells in each sample was estimated from the amplification of reference gene primers within the assay. To quantify the absolute abundance of each unique TCRbeta CDR3 rearrangement, sequence reads were collapsed and filtered. Productive Simpson clonality was computed per sample as the square root of Simpson's diversity index over productive rearrangements. As stored in TCRdb, this immuneACCESS dataset retains in-frame rearrangements with V and J assigned. A fraction of the clones does not appear; measured against another copy, unresolved V genes explain less than half of the discrepancy, and the remainder lacks a known reason. V, J and clone size are those of that table, while D and trimming were read from the DNA. The sample contains 77,000 or so clones, 83% of them found a single time. The leading ten clones occupy around 6.9% of the sample.

Clipping removes 1 base from V and 6 bases from J, with 4 as the unmatched junction base count. The CDR3, from cysteine to phenylalanine, totals 14 residues. The DNA shown is the 42-base CDR3, in frame from base 1. Per the germline V gene (reference sequence), LNHNV is the CDR1 and YYDKDF is the CDR2. A note on this clone: What antigen it recognizes has not been identified. It has no much larger one-base neighbor in the sample; base qualities were not kept.

At one collaborating source in Seattle, patients were enrolled during active infection and were followed longitudinally through the course of disease. Collaborating institutions collected whole blood in K2EDTA tubes following their own protocols. For TCRbeta analysis, collaborators shipped samples in one of three forms: frozen whole blood, isolated PBMCs, or DNA extracted from either of those sample types. The receptor chain draws on TRBV15 and TRBJ2-7; 9 central bases correspond to TRBD2. The source material was peripheral blood. The sequence derives from a young man with COVID-19, enrolled during active disease. The nucleotides read TGTGCCACCAGCAGAGGGGCGGGGGGGTCCGAGCAGTACTTC. It encodes CATSRGAGGSEQYF.